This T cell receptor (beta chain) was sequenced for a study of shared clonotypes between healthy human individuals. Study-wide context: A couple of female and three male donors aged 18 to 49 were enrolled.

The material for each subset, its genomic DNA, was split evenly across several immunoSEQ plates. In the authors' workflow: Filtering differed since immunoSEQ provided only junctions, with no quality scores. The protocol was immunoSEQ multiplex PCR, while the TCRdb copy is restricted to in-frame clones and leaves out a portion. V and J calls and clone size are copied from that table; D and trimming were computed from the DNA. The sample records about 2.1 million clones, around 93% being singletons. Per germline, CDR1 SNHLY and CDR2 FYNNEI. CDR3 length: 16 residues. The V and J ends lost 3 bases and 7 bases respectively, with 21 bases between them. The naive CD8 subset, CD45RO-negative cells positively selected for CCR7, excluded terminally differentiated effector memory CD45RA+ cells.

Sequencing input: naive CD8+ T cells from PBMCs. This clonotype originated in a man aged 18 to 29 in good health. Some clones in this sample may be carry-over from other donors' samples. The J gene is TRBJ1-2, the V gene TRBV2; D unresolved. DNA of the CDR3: TGTGCCAGCAGTGACCCTAAGGGCCCAGGACGAGCTGGCTACACCTTC. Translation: CASSDPKGPGRAGYTF.